Shown below are 17 T cell receptor beta chains from a single sample sequenced in a study of OX40 agonist ivuxolimab in advanced cancers. Assay used: immunoSEQ multiplex PCR; TCRdb lists only in-frame clones, some missing. The repertoire consists of 87,000 or so clones, with around nine tenths occurring once and the leading ten covering around 1.6%. The input for sequencing was CD4+ or CD8+ T cells sorted from blood, taken in a trial of the OX40 agonist ivuxolimab. These receptors were taken from an adult with an advanced solid tumor such as melanoma, head and neck, liver or kidney cancer.

This chain links TRBV19 with TRBJ2-7; 8 bases align to TRBD1. CDR3 length: 14 amino acids. V shed 7 bases, J shed 0 bases, and the junction held 5 bases outside the gene matches. From germline, CDR1 is LNHDA and CDR2 SQIVND (reference sequence). The CDR3 region has the DNA TGTGCCAGTACCAGGGACAGGTCCTCCTACGAGCAGTACTTC. Its protein is CASTRDRSSYEQYF.

This chain uses TRBV6-1 with TRBJ1-4; a weak D match, TRBD1 (6 bases). The germline V gene encodes CDR1 MNHNS and CDR2 SASEGT. The CDR3 has 15 amino acids. The ends were cut back, 4 bases at V and 6 bases at J, with 15 bases in the middle. CDR3 sequence reads: CASSAGDLRYEKLFF. As DNA, the CDR3 is TGTGCCAGCAGTGCAGGGGACCTGCGGTATGAAAAACTGTTTTTT.

This chain joins TRBV11-2 and TRBJ2-7; a weak D match, TRBD1 (6 bases). There are 15 residues in the CDR3. Germline CDR1 SGHAT, CDR2 FQNNGV. The V end was cut by 5 bases, the J end by 0 bases, with 14 bases between. The CDR3 sequence: CASSLRLDSSYEQYF. CDR3 sequence (DNA): TGTGCCAGCAGCCTCAGGTTGGACAGCTCCTACGAGCAGTACTTC.

The CDR3 DNA reads TGCGCCAGCAGCTTCGACAGCATCAACACCGGGGAGCTGTTTTTT. It yields the protein CASSFDSINTGELFF. The chain couples TRBV5-1 to TRBJ2-2, with D possibly matching TRBD1 (5 bases). The V gene lost 2 bases and the J gene lost 2 bases, with 10 bases spanning the gap. Germline CDR1 reads SGHRS; CDR2 reads YFSETQ. The CDR3 is 15 residues long. Using reference TRBV5-1 and TRBJ2-2 for the parts outside the CDR3, the full variable domain is KAGVTQTPRYLIKTRGQQVTLSCSPISGHRSVSWYQQTPGQGLQFLFEYFSETQRNKGNFPGRFSGRQFSNSRSEMNVSTLELGDSALYLCASSFDSINTGELFFGEGSRLTVL.

By proportion, this clone is medium-sized (0.01 to 0.1%). The chain carries TRBV6-5 and TRBJ1-4, with D possibly TRBD1 on 6 matching bases. Trimming stripped 4 bases from V and 4 bases from J, with 10 bases between. CDR1 is MNHEY and CDR2 is SVGAGI in the germline V gene. This CDR3 contains 14 residues. Here the CDR3 reads CASSFGQHNEKLFF. Written as DNA, the CDR3 is TGTGCCAGCAGTTTCGGACAGCATAATGAAAAACTGTTTTTT.

V is TRBV5-1 and J is TRBJ2-1, with D perhaps assigned TRBD1 or TRBD2 (5 bases each). V shed 4 bases and J shed 7 bases, with 21 bases lying between them. This CDR3 is built from 16 residues. Germline V gene sequence: CDR1 SGHRS, CDR2 YFSETQ. This chain's CDR3 is CASSPIGGMGHNEQFF. The DNA of the CDR3 is TGCGCCAGCAGCCCTATTGGGGGAATGGGGCATAATGAGCAGTTCTTC.

This chain links TRBV6-5 with TRBJ2-5; D call uncertain. The CDR3 contains 13 residues. V lost 2 bases to trimming and J lost 4 bases, with 8 bases between them. Germline CDR1 MNHEY, CDR2 SVGAGI. CDR3 sequence: CASSYNGGETQYF. The CDR3, as DNA: TGTGCCAGCAGTTACAACGGTGGAGAGACCCAGTACTTC.

The sample holds a few counts of this clone. The chain combines TRBV19 with TRBJ2-2, with 11 bases that match TRBD2. V dropped 7 bases and J dropped 1; count of bases not matched to a gene: 5. Germline V gene lookup returns CDR1 LNHDA and CDR2 SQIVND (reference sequence). The CDR3 is 16 amino acids. CDR3 loop: CASTRLAGKNTGELFF. In DNA, the CDR3 is TGTGCCAGTACCAGACTAGCGGGGAAGAACACCGGGGAGCTGTTTTTT.

This rearrangement joins TRBV6-5 to TRBJ1-1; 7 nucleotides agree with TRBD1. V dropped 5 bases and J dropped 1; count of bases not matched to a gene: 4. Germline V lookup: CDR1 MNHEY, CDR2 SVGAGI. The CDR3 has 14 amino acids. The CDR3 region is CASSVHRGNTEAFF. The CDR3 nucleotides are TGTGCCAGCAGTGTGCACAGGGGGAACACTGAAGCTTTCTTT.

This clone turned up a few times. The V call is TRBV11-3, the J call TRBJ1-1; 8 nucleotides match TRBD1. Germline V gene sequence: CDR1 SGHNT, CDR2 YENEEA. The junction had 6 bases not matched to a gene; V was cut back by 1 base and J by 5 bases. The CDR3 is 15 amino acids. CDR3 sequence reads: CASSLVGQGGTEAFF. The CDR3 DNA sequence: TGTGCCAGCAGCTTAGTCGGACAGGGAGGGACTGAAGCTTTCTTT.

The CDR3 bases are TGTGCCAGTAGTATAGATCGAGGTTTGGGTATTCAGGTGAACACTGAAGCTTTCTTT. This encodes CASSIDRGLGIQVNTEAFF. The rearrangement joins TRBV19 to TRBJ1-1; no firm D call. V was pared by 0 bases and J by 0 bases, with 20 bases between. The CDR3 sequence is 19 residues long. Per germline, CDR1 LNHDA and CDR2 SQIVND (reference sequence).

CDR3: CASSSRVEETQYF. The CDR3 nucleotides read TGTGCCAGCAGCTCTAGAGTGGAAGAGACCCAGTACTTC. This chain links TRBV7-2 with TRBJ2-5; D ambiguous. This CDR3 region has 13 residues. The ends were cut back, 4 bases at V and 3 bases at J, with 9 bases in the middle. Per the germline V gene, CDR1 is SGHTA and CDR2 is FQGNSA.

The CDR3 DNA reads as TGTGCCAGCAGCGACAAGACTAACTATGGCTACACCTTC. Protein: CASSDKTNYGYTF. The gene calls are TRBV2 and TRBJ1-2, with no clear D. Trimming left V 6 bases short and J 0 bases short, with 8 bases between. The CDR3 sequence is 13 residues long. CDR1 SNHLY and CDR2 FYNNEI come from the germline V gene.

This clone was counted once. V usage is TRBV21-1 and J usage is TRBJ2-7; no DNA check was done on the table's D call, TRBD2. TRBV21-1 is a documented pseudogene. CDR3 length equals 15 residues. Here the CDR3 reads CASSKGGLDSNEQYF. The CDR3 nucleotides are TGTGCCAGCAGCAAAGGGGGACTAGATTCTAACGAGCAGTACTTC.

This chain connects TRBV5-4 to TRBJ2-4, with 7 bases fitting TRBD1. The CDR3 totals 15 residues. V dropped 10 bases and J dropped 0; count of bases not matched to a gene: 10. CDR1 is SGHNT and CDR2 is YYREEE in the germline V gene (reference sequence). CDR3 bases: TGTGCCGCCCAGGACAGGCGATTAGCCAAAAACATTCAGTACTTC. Encoded protein: CAAQDRRLAKNIQYF.

The chain joins TRBV6-4 to TRBJ1-6; D not resolved. The CDR3 consists of 13 residues. Deletions cut 6 bases from V and 7 bases from J, with 10 bases between. Looked up from germline, CDR1 is MRHNA and CDR2 is SNTAGT. CDR3 nucleotides: TGTGCCAGCAGCAAAAGGGAAAATTCACCCCTCCACTTT. Its protein product is CASSKRENSPLHF.

The chain carries TRBV6-1 and TRBJ1-3, with D perhaps TRBD1 (6 bases). Trimming removed 3 bases at V and 4 bases at J, with 7 bases between. The germline CDR1 and CDR2 sequences are MNHNS and SASEGT. The CDR3 has 13 amino acids. The CDR3 protein is CASSEGAGNTIYF. DNA for the CDR3: TGTGCCAGCAGTGAGGGGGCCGGAAACACCATATATTTT.